A single sample gave rise to the 21 T cell receptor beta chains below, sequenced in a study of cytomegalovirus exposure and HLA in healthy donors. It was with 60 Vbeta and 13 Jbeta primers that the PCR ran. Clones were read by immunoSEQ multiplex PCR, and TCRdb kept only the in-frame ones, dropping some. The sample lists 95,000 to 150,000 clones; 65% to 80% were seen once. The sample comprised PBMCs. These receptors all stem from a woman aged 40-49 years in good health and CMV-seropositive.

The genes are TRBV15 and TRBJ2-6, with D unclear. V was cut by 5 bases and J by 2 bases, with 7 bases left in between. Germline CDR1 reads LNHNV; CDR2 reads YYDKDF (reference sequence). The CDR3 has 14 amino acids. The CDR3: CATSPIPGANVLTF. CDR3 sequence (DNA): TGTGCCACCAGCCCAATTCCTGGGGCCAACGTCCTGACTTTC.

This sequence joins TRBV6-5 and TRBJ1-4; perhaps TRBD1 as D (6 bases). V lost 6 bases and J 2 bases, leaving 10 bases between the germline ends. Germline V gene lookup returns CDR1 MNHEY and CDR2 SVGAGI. The CDR3 spans 14 residues. The CDR3 region has the DNA TGTGCCAGCAGGAGGACAGTGACTAATGAAAAACTGTTTTTT. Its protein product is CASRRTVTNEKLFF.

The CDR3, as DNA: TGTGCCAGCAGCGTAGCTCGGGCGGGAGGAAGTGAGCAGTTCTTC. Translating it yields CASSVARAGGSEQFF. The V call is TRBV9, the J call TRBJ2-1, with 8 bases identical to TRBD2. With 0 bases clipped from V and 9 bases from J, the junction kept 8 bases outside the gene matches. Germline V gene data show CDR1 as SGDLS and CDR2 as YYNGEE. The CDR3 sequence is 15 residues long.

The chain employs TRBV2 and TRBJ1-1; D gene ambiguous. Trimming shortened V by 5 bases and J by 0 bases, and 10 bases separated the two germline ends. This CDR3 spans 14 amino acids. Per the germline V gene, CDR1 is SNHLY and CDR2 is FYNNEI. In nucleotides, the CDR3 is TGTGCCAGCAGTATAGAGGTGTTGAACACTGAAGCTTTCTTT. It is translated as CASSIEVLNTEAFF. The complete variable domain, with remaining parts taken from reference TRBV2 and TRBJ1-1, reads EPEVTQTPSHQVTQMGQEVILRCVPISNHLYFYWYRQILGQKVEFLVSFYNNEISEKSEIFDDQFSVERPDGSNFTLKIRSTKLEDSAMYFCASSIEVLNTEAFFGQGTRLTVV.

The rearrangement links TRBV28 to TRBJ2-7; the D is unclear. V was trimmed by 1 base and J by 2 bases, leaving 9 bases between them. The germline CDR1 and CDR2 sequences are MDHEN and SYDVKM. The CDR3 runs to 14 residues. DNA for the CDR3: TGTGCCAGCAGTTTATCAAGCGATACCTACGAGCAGTACTTC. Its translation is CASSLSSDTYEQYF.

This clone has a single count. The V call is TRBV11-2, the J call TRBJ2-1; D gene ambiguous. The CDR3 loop spans 14 amino acids. V lost 4 bases to trimming and J lost 9 bases, with 16 bases between them. Germline loops: CDR1 SGHAT, CDR2 FQNNGV. CDR3 DNA: TGTGCCAGCAGCTCGACCCACCAGGCAGGTGAGCAGTTCTTC. This codes for CASSSTHQAGEQFF.

The rearrangement links TRBV19 to TRBJ2-5; TRBD1 matches 8 bases. Judging by the DNA end, TRBJ2-7 fits better; the J call may be wrong. The CDR3 length is 14 residues. Looked up from germline, CDR1 is LNHDA and CDR2 is SQIVND (reference sequence). CDR3 bases: TGTGCCAGTAGTAAGGGAACAGGGGGCTACGAGCAGTACTTC. It yields the protein CASSKGTGGYEQYF.

This clone was observed a few times. The chain couples TRBV29-1 to TRBJ1-1; 8 nucleotides agree with TRBD1. This CDR3 is built from 13 residues. CDR1 and CDR2 from the germline V gene are SQVTM and ANQGSEA. Trimming cost V 5 bases and J 4 bases; bases outside gene matches: 6. The CDR3 sequence: CSVSTGVGTEAFF. In DNA form, the CDR3 reads TGCAGCGTTTCGACAGGGGTGGGCACTGAAGCTTTCTTT.

This chain uses TRBV6-6 with TRBJ2-7; no clear D gene. V lost 5 bases and J lost 3, with 11 bases in between. Germline-derived CDR1 and CDR2 are MNHNY and SVGAGI (reference sequence). This CDR3 is built from 13 residues. CDR3 DNA: TGTGCCAGCAGTCCCCAGAACATCTACGAGCAGTACTTC. Translated, it gives CASSPQNIYEQYF.

The chain has TRBV7-9 and TRBJ1-1; D ambiguous. Germline loops: CDR1 SEHNR, CDR2 FQNEAQ (reference sequence). Trimming removed 1 base at V and 1 base at J, with 4 bases between. The CDR3 runs to 13 residues. DNA of the CDR3: TGTGCCAGCAGCTTAGTCTGGAACACTGAAGCTTTCTTT. Its translation is CASSLVWNTEAFF.

This clone came up once. The rearrangement links TRBV4-2 to TRBJ1-2; 10 bases agree with TRBD1. The trim removed 4 bases at V and 6 bases at J, leaving 8 bases unmatched. Germline values: CDR1 LGHNA, CDR2 YNFKEQ. The CDR3 consists of 15 residues. CDR3 amino acids: CASSLLPTGGNGYTF. CDR3 sequence (DNA): TGTGCCAGCAGCCTCCTCCCGACAGGGGGCAATGGCTACACCTTC.

J is TRBJ2-1 and V is TRBV5-4, with TRBD2 as a possible D gene (5 bases). The germline gives CDR1 SGHNT, CDR2 YYREEE (reference sequence). The CDR3 has 11 amino acids. The V gene lost 2 bases and the J gene lost 10 bases, with 7 bases spanning the gap. The CDR3 loop is CASSLSGEQFF. The CDR3 DNA follows: TGTGCCAGCAGCTTAAGCGGCGAGCAGTTCTTC.

CDR3: CASSLLEVEQYF. In DNA form, the CDR3 reads TGTGCCAGCAGCCTACTAGAGGTCGAGCAGTACTTC. The genes are TRBV11-2 and TRBJ2-7; TRBD2 is a possible D gene (5 bases). This CDR3 is built from 12 residues. Germline V gene lookup returns CDR1 SGHAT and CDR2 FQNNGV. V was cut by 5 bases and J by 6 bases, with 11 bases left in between.

The sample holds one count of this clone. This chain connects TRBV28 to TRBJ2-5; 10 nucleotides agree with TRBD2. The germline V gene has CDR1 MDHEN and CDR2 SYDVKM. V was pared by 1 base and J by 5 bases, with 16 bases of the junction left unmatched. The CDR3 is made up of 19 amino acids. The CDR3 DNA is TGTGCCAGCAGTTTATCCTCTCTTTTCGCTAGCGGGAGTGTGGAGACCCAGTACTTC. Residues: CASSLSSLFASGSVETQYF.

The V call is TRBV27, the J call TRBJ2-7; TRBD2 agrees at 7 bases. Germline CDR1 reads MNHEY; CDR2 reads SMNVEV (reference sequence). This CDR3 spans 18 amino acids. The junction had 18 bases not matched to a gene; V was cut back by 7 bases and J by 0 bases. The CDR3 loop is CASKSELPGSGASYEQYF. In DNA, the CDR3 is TGTGCCAGCAAGTCGGAACTGCCGGGGAGCGGGGCCTCCTACGAGCAGTACTTC.

This chain joins TRBV5-8 and TRBJ1-2, with 7 bases identical to TRBD1. Germline trimming cut 2 bases from V and 12 bases from J; bases unmatched to any gene: 7. CDR3 length: 12 residues. Germline V lookup: CDR1 SGHTS, CDR2 YDEGEE. CDR3 in amino acids: CASSFRGRGNTF. The CDR3 DNA reads TGTGCCAGCAGCTTCAGGGGCAGGGGGAACACCTTC.

The chain is built from TRBV28 and TRBJ2-3; 14 nucleotides match TRBD2. Germline assignment: CDR1 MDHEN and CDR2 SYDVKM. The CDR3 loop spans 16 amino acids. The V segment lost 5 bases and the J segment 4 bases; nucleotides outside the gene matches: 5. The CDR3 DNA sequence: TGTGCCAGCAGTAAATCGGGACTAGCGGGAGCAGATACGCAGTATTTT. Its translation: CASSKSGLAGADTQYF.

This clone has a handful of counts. This chain connects TRBV30 to TRBJ2-7; the D gene is possibly TRBD2 (6 bases). The CDR3 sequence is 14 residues long. Germline CDR1 GTSNPN, CDR2 SVGIG (reference sequence). Trimming took off 4 bases at V and 1 base at J, with 14 bases between the two ends. The CDR3 DNA is TGTGCCTGGACCCGCCGGGACTTTTCCTACGAGCAGTACTTC. It specifies CAWTRRDFSYEQYF.

CDR3 region: CASSVSDLTNTEAFF. The CDR3 coding sequence is TGTGCCAGCAGCGTGAGCGACTTAACGAACACTGAAGCTTTCTTT. This chain connects TRBV9 to TRBJ1-1, with no clear D. V gave up 2 bases and J gave up 1 base, with 12 bases separating them. This CDR3 spans 15 amino acids. Germline values: CDR1 SGDLS, CDR2 YYNGEE.

This clone was picked up one time. The V call is TRBV7-9, the J call TRBJ2-7, with 9 bases lining up with TRBD1. The trim removed 4 bases at V and 0 bases at J, leaving 10 bases unmatched. The CDR3 totals 17 residues. Germline CDR1 and CDR2: SEHNR and FQNEAQ (reference sequence). The CDR3 DNA sequence: TGTGCCAGCAGCTCATCCGGGACAGGGTACCTCTCCTACGAGCAGTACTTC. It is translated as CASSSSGTGYLSYEQYF.

The chain is built from TRBV11-3 and TRBJ2-5, with TRBD2 matching 12 bases. CDR3 length: 15 amino acids. Germline V gene data show CDR1 as SGHNT and CDR2 as YENEEA. V shed 1 base, J shed 5 bases, and the junction held 2 bases outside the gene matches. The CDR3 loop is CASSLGTSGDETQYF. As DNA, the CDR3 is TGTGCCAGCAGCTTAGGGACTAGCGGGGATGAGACCCAGTACTTC.